This passage covers 21 T cell receptor beta chains from one sample sequenced in a study of CXCR3-negative and CXCR3-positive naive CD8 T cells. Carrying UMI labels, the TRB cDNA libraries were prepared through 5' RACE. Reanalyzing the 5' RACE reads, TCRdb keeps one entry per CDR3 protein, without DNA. This sample's table reports approximately 83,000 distinct CDR3 sequences. The specimen was naive CXCR3- CD8+ T cells from blood. Subset indicated: CD45RO-CCR7+CD27+CD95- naive CD8+ T cells lacking CXCR3 (TNR3-). Every receptor here comes from a human donor in good health. Some clones in this sample may be carry-over from other donors' samples.

The genes are TRBV5-1 and TRBJ2-5. The CDR3 contains 16 residues. Germline-derived CDR1 and CDR2 are SGHRS and YFSETQ. The CDR3 here is CASSLHPAAAEETQYF. The full variable domain, with the rest looked up from reference TRBV5-1 and TRBJ2-5, is KAGVTQTPRYLIKTRGQQVTLSCSPISGHRSVSWYQQTPGQGLQFLFEYFSETQRNKGNFPGRFSGRQFSNSRSEMNVSTLELGDSALYLCASSLHPAAAEETQYFGPGTRLLVL.

This chain links TRBV7-9 with TRBJ1-1. This CDR3 is 13 amino acids long. CDR1 and CDR2 from the germline V gene are SEHNR and FQNEAQ (reference sequence). CDR3 sequence: CASSGRGEAEAFF.

This chain uses TRBV7-2 with TRBJ2-1; TCRdb lists TRBD2, though no DNA is available to test this call. The germline gives CDR1 SGHTA, CDR2 FQGNSA. This CDR3 comprises 18 residues. CDR3 region: CASSLRSPGLAGIHEQFF.

This rearrangement joins TRBV7-9 to TRBJ1-5; TCRdb gives TRBD1 as the D gene, but with no DNA this cannot be confirmed. Per the germline V gene, CDR1 is SEHNR and CDR2 is FQNEAQ (reference sequence). The CDR3 has 12 residues. The CDR3 spells CASSLGQGNNHF.

The V and J genes are TRBV14 and TRBJ1-5. In germline, CDR1 is SGHDN, CDR2 FVKESK. This CDR3 has 13 amino acids. The CDR3: CASSQGPNQPQHF. Combining the CDR3 with reference TRBV14 and TRBJ1-5 gives the whole variable domain EAGVTQFPSHSVIEKGQTVTLRCDPISGHDNLYWYRRVMGKEIKFLLHFVKESKQDESGMPNNRFLAERTGGTYSTLKVQPAELEDSGVYFCASSQGPNQPQHFGDGTRLSIL.

The V and J genes are TRBV7-9 and TRBJ1-5. Per the germline V gene, CDR1 is SEHNR and CDR2 is FQNEAQ (reference sequence). This CDR3 spans 14 amino acids. The CDR3 is CASSLSYSNQPQHF.

The J gene is TRBJ2-1, the V gene TRBV7-9; the TCRdb D gene call, TRBD2, has no DNA to confirm it. The CDR3 runs 15 residues. Germline values: CDR1 SEHNR, CDR2 FQNEAQ (reference sequence). The CDR3 loop is CASSRGLSEYNEQFF.

The chain recombines TRBV5-1 with TRBJ2-7; TCRdb outputs TRBD1, but without DNA this stays unchecked. Germline CDR1 is SGHRS and CDR2 is YFSETQ. The CDR3 contains 15 residues. The CDR3 loop reads CASSLVAGGGYEQYF. Together with reference TRBV5-1 and TRBJ2-7, the CDR3 gives the full variable domain: KAGVTQTPRYLIKTRGQQVTLSCSPISGHRSVSWYQQTPGQGLQFLFEYFSETQRNKGNFPGRFSGRQFSNSRSEMNVSTLELGDSALYLCASSLVAGGGYEQYFGPGTRLTVT.

The genes are TRBV3-1 and TRBJ1-5. CDR3 size: 15 residues. Per germline, CDR1 LGHDT and CDR2 YNNKEL (reference sequence). The CDR3 protein is CASSQGGGLSQPQHF.

The chain links TRBV29-1 to TRBJ1-2. CDR1 and CDR2 from the germline V gene are SQVTM and ANQGSEA. This CDR3 region has 13 residues. The CDR3 protein is CSVGWETNYGYTF.

J is TRBJ2-1 and V is TRBV28; with no DNA, the TCRdb D assignment of TRBD1 cannot be verified. CDR1 is MDHEN, CDR2 SYDVKM, per germline. The CDR3 totals 16 residues. The CDR3: CASRDRGGSSYNEQFF.

The chain links TRBV4-2 to TRBJ1-5. Germline V gene data show CDR1 as LGHNA and CDR2 as YNFKEQ. This CDR3 has 15 amino acids. The chain's CDR3 is CASSAREGSNQPQHF.

This rearrangement joins TRBV7-9 to TRBJ2-2; TCRdb lists TRBD1, though no DNA is available to test this call. The CDR3 sequence is 14 residues long. Germline CDR1 SEHNR, CDR2 FQNEAQ (reference sequence). CDR3 region: CASSLVEGTGELFF.

The chain has TRBV6-4 and TRBJ2-1. CDR1 MRHNA and CDR2 SNTAGT come from the germline V gene. CDR3 length equals 13 residues. The CDR3: CASSAGSYNEQFF.

The rearrangement links TRBV4-1 to TRBJ2-7; TCRdb outputs TRBD1, but without DNA this stays unchecked. The CDR3 covers 16 residues. Germline lookup yields CDR1 MGHRA and CDR2 YSYEKL. This CDR3 reads CASSQGGHSSGYEQYF.

The V gene is TRBV5-5, the J gene TRBJ2-2; without DNA, the TCRdb call of TRBD1 cannot be checked. Germline lookup yields CDR1 SGHKS and CDR2 YYEKEE (reference sequence). The CDR3 is made up of 18 amino acids. CDR3: CASSVGPTGLLWAGELFF.

The CDR3 spells CASSLIGQGAYNSPLHF. This chain joins TRBV5-1 and TRBJ1-6; TCRdb's D call of TRBD1 is untestable without DNA. The V gene's germline CDR1 is SGHRS and CDR2 YFSETQ. The CDR3 extends over 17 amino acids.

V and J are TRBV7-2 and TRBJ2-3; TCRdb indicates TRBD2, and absent DNA this call remains unverified. This CDR3 spans 19 amino acids. Germline V CDR1 and CDR2: SGHTA, FQGNSA. The CDR3 spells CASSLLLLAGGQGTDTQYF.

V gene TRBV13 combines with J gene TRBJ2-1; TCRdb's assignment of TRBD2 cannot be checked, as there is no DNA. CDR1 is PRHDT and CDR2 is FYEKMQ in the germline V gene (reference sequence). CDR3 length: 16 amino acids. The chain's CDR3 is CASSLMEPSGGNEQFF.

The V and J genes are TRBV7-9 and TRBJ1-4. The CDR3 covers 15 residues. CDR1 SEHNR and CDR2 FQNEAQ come from the germline V gene (reference sequence). CDR3 protein: CASSLIGSTNEKLFF.

This chain connects TRBV11-3 to TRBJ2-1; TCRdb calls TRBD1, which cannot be checked without DNA. In germline, CDR1 is SGHNT, CDR2 YENEEA. This CDR3 comprises 16 residues. The CDR3: CASSLRTEGSYNEQFF.